This TCR beta chain was observed in a study of tumor-infiltrating lymphocytes in glioblastoma multiforme (dated by TCRdb to 2017 to 2019). About the study as a whole: The study tested whether intratumoral genomic heterogeneity fosters TIL diversity by jointly investigating somatic mutations, TIL diversity and immune response activity.

CDR1 and CDR2, looked up from the germline V gene (reference sequence), are SGHKS and YYEKEE. Trimming removed 5 bases from V and 0 bases from J, leaving 8 bases between the germline ends. The CDR3 starts with the cysteine, ends with the phenylalanine, and has 14 residues. Of all the DNA, just the CDR3 is kept, 42 bases in frame from base 1. TCRB libraries were constructed from RNA through three rounds of nested multiplex PCR following a modified ARM-PCR protocol with multiple V-beta primers and a C-beta primer. TCRB-specific cDNA was synthesized from 0.5 ug total RNA with ProtoScript II Reverse Transcriptase and a C-beta primer. No unique molecular identifiers were described for the TCRB libraries. In the third PCR, barcodes and adapters were added over about 24 cycles with Deep VentR (exo-) polymerase, after which 250-500 bp bands were gel purified. TCRB libraries were sequenced on an Illumina HiSeq 2500 with 250 bp paired-end reads. Regarding the original processing steps: Reads were cleaned with Trimmomatic, merged with FLASH, assigned V, D and J segments with MiGEC, and analyzed with VDJtools. Repertoire diversity was measured using the Shannon-Wiener diversity index, which was calculated with VDJtools. TCRdb applied fastp at Q25 and MiXCR to the public reads, then kept only in-frame beta chains. Entries that share a CDR3 protein sequence are merged under the most common genes and DNA. Here the V and J calls rest on TCRdb's processing, not on the authors' analysis. This sample has more than 13,000 distinct CDR3 sequences in its table, and approximately 71% of those were observed once. About 49% of the sample belongs to the ten largest clones.

General findings and caveats noted by the study authors: The authors noted that sorting T cells into functional subsets, which was not done in the study, would be a future improvement. Generalizability is limited because the TCR and somatic mutation analysis included only one glioblastoma patient. Because T cells carry unequal numbers of TCR transcripts, RNA-based TCR sequencing may distort clone frequencies.

The AllPrep DNA/RNA mini kit was used to purify genomic DNA and total RNA at the same time from each of the approximately ten tumor samples. All RNA had OD 260/280 ratios above 1.9 and RNA integrity numbers above 6.5. This clonotype is characterized as medium-sized (0.01 to 0.1%). It has no known antigen specificity. Nothing much larger sits one base from this clone, and base qualities are not available. This sequence uses TRBV5-5 and TRBJ1-4; matching of 5 bases hints at TRBD1 as the D gene. The specimen sequenced was brain tumor tissue. This receptor was identified in a male donor with glioblastoma. The nucleotide sequence reads as follows: TGTGCCAGCAGGCAGGGCCCAACTAATGAAAAACTGTTTTTT. Its coded protein is CASRQGPTNEKLFF.